This T cell receptor (beta chain) was captured by sequencing in a study of PD-L1 blockade in urothelial cancer. Across the study: Median T cell yield from blood was 120,000 to 150,000.

Indicated time point: pretreatment peripheral blood. V was trimmed by 3 bases and J by 0 bases, leaving 15 bases between them. This CDR3 is built from 17 residues. CDR1 MGHRA and CDR2 YSYEKL come from the germline V gene. The assay was immunoSEQ multiplex PCR, and TCRdb's table has in-frame clones only and misses some. In the table there are some 80,000 clones, 85% of which are singletons. The V and J genes are TRBV4-1 and TRBJ1-5, with TRBD1 as a possible D gene (6 bases). The sequencing here drew on PBMCs, taken around atezolizumab (anti-PD-L1) treatment. The sequence was obtained from a man aged 40-50 years with urothelial cancer. The CDR3 nucleotides are TGCGCCAGCAGCCACGGGGGGCTCAGATATAGCAATCAGCCCCAGCATTTT. It codes for CASSHGGLRYSNQPQHF.